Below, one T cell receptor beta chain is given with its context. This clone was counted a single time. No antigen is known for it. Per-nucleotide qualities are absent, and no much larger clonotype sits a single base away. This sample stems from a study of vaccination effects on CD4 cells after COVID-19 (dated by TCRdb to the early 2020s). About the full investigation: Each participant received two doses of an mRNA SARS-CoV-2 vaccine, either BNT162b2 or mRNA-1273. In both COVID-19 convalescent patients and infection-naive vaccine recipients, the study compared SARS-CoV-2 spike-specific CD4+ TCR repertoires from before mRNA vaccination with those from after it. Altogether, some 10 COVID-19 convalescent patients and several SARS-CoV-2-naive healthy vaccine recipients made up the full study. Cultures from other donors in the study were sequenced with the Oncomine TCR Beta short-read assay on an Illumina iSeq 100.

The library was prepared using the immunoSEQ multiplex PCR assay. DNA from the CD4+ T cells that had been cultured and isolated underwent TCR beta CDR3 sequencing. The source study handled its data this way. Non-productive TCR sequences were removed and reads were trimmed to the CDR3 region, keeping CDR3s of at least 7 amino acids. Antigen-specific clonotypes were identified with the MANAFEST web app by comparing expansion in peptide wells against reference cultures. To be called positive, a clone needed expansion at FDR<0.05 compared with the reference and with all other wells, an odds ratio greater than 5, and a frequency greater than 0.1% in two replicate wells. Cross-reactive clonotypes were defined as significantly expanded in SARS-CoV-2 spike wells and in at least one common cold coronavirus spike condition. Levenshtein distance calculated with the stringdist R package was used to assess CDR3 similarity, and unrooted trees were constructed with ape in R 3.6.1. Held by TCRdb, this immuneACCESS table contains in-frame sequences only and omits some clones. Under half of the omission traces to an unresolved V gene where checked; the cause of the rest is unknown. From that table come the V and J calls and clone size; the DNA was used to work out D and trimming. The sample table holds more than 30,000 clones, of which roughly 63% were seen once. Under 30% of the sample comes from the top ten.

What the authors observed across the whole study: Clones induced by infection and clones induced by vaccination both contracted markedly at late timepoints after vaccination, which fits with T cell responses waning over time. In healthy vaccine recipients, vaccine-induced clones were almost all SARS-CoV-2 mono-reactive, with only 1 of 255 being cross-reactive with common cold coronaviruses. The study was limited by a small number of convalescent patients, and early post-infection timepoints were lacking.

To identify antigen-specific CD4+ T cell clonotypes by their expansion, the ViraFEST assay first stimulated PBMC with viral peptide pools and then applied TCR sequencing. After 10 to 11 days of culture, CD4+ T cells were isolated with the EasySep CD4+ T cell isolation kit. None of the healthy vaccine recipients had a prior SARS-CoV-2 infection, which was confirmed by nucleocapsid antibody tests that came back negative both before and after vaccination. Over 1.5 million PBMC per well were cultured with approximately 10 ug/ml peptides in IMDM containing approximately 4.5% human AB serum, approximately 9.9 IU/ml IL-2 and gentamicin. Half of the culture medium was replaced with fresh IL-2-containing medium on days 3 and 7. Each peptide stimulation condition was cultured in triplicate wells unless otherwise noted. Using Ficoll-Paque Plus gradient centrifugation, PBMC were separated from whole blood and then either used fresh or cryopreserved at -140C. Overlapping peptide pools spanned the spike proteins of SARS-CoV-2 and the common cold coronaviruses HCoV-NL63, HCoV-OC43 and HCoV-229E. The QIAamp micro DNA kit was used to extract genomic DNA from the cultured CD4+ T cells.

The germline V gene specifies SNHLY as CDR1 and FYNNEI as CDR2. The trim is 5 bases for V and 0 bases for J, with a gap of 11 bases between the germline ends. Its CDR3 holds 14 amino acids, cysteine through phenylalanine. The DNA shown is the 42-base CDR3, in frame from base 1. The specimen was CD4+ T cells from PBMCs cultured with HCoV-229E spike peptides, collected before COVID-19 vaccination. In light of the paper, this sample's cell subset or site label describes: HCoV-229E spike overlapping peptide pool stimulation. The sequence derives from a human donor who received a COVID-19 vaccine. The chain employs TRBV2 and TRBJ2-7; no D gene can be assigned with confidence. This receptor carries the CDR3 CASSRAVNSYEQYF. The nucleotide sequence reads TGTGCCAGCAGTCGGGCAGTTAACTCCTACGAGCAGTACTTC.